These 27 T cell receptor beta chains originate from one sample sequenced in a study of T cells in Graves' hyperthyroidism and ophthalmopathy. RNA transcripts gave rise to amplified TCR beta CDR3 regions. First-round RT-PCR of the TCR CDR3 relied on the HTBI primer set. TCRdb redid the calling of the multiplex PCR reads with MiXCR, one entry per CDR3 protein. The sample holds a few hundred thousand distinct CDR3 sequences, approximately 15% seen once. Sequencing was carried out using blood. These TCRs come from a woman younger than 45 with Graves' hyperthyroidism that later progressed to Graves' ophthalmopathy.

The table lists this clonotype with many counts. V usage is TRBV7-2 and J usage is TRBJ2-1; D gene unclear. This CDR3 comprises 11 residues. V was pared by 2 bases and J by 8 bases, with 4 bases between. The germline V gene has CDR1 SGHTA and CDR2 FQGNSA. In DNA form, the CDR3 reads TGTGCCAGCAGCTTATACGATGAGCAGTTCTTC. Translated: CASSLYDEQFF.

This clonotype occurred a few times. The CDR3 here is CASSLSDRADEQYF. DNA of the CDR3: TGTGCCAGCAGTCTCTCGGACAGGGCTGACGAGCAGTACTTC. The chain links TRBV27 to TRBJ2-7; 8 positions match TRBD1. The CDR3 sequence is 14 residues long. After removal of 5 bases from V and 5 bases from J, the junction contained 8 bases not matched to a gene. Germline CDR1 is MNHEY and CDR2 is SMNVEV (reference sequence).

In this sample, this clonotype turned up many times. The chain uses TRBV28 and TRBJ2-5; D ambiguous. CDR3 length: 15 residues. The germline CDR1 and CDR2 sequences are MDHEN and SYDVKM. V gave up 3 bases and J gave up 2 bases, with 13 bases separating them. CDR3 nucleotides: TGTGCCAGCAGTTTCCCCGGGCCAGTTCAAGAGACCCAGTACTTC. Translated, it gives CASSFPGPVQETQYF. The complete variable domain, with remaining parts taken from reference TRBV28 and TRBJ2-5, reads DVKVTQSSRYLVKRTGEKVFLECVQDMDHENMFWYRQDPGLGLRLIYFSYDVKMKEKGDIPEGYSVSREKKERFSLILESASTNQTSMYLCASSFPGPVQETQYFGPGTRLLVL.

The V gene is TRBV25-1, the J gene TRBJ2-7; TRBD2 aligns across 10 bases. The V and J ends lost 3 bases and 2 bases, in that order; junction bases with no gene match: 4. Germline CDR1 is MGHDK and CDR2 is SYGVNS. The CDR3 length is 15 residues. DNA for the CDR3: TGTGCCAGCAGTGATAGGACTAGCGGTCCCTACGAGCAGTACTTC. The encoded protein is CASSDRTSGPYEQYF.

In this sample, this clonotype turned up many times. V usage is TRBV12-3 or TRBV12-4 and J usage is TRBJ1-1; the D gene is possibly TRBD1 (6 bases). The CDR3 length is 14 residues. Between the trimmed V and J ends, which lost 5 bases and 5 bases, there was a span of 15 bases. In nucleotides, the CDR3 is TGTGCCAGCAGTCAAGCGACAGGAAAGACTGAAGCTTTCTTT. It is translated as CASSQATGKTEAFF.

This clonotype was counted ten times or more. V usage is TRBV19 and J usage is TRBJ1-5; weak D call: TRBD1 (5 bases). V lost 5 bases and J 0 bases, leaving 17 bases between the germline ends. This CDR3 spans 17 amino acids. Germline V gives CDR1 LNHDA, CDR2 SQIVND (reference sequence). The DNA of the CDR3 is TGTGCCAGTAGTCCCTACCGCGGGACGGTTAGCAATCAGCCCCAGCATTTT. Protein: CASSPYRGTVSNQPQHF.

In this sample, this clonotype turned up a few times. The V and J genes are TRBV6-1 and TRBJ2-1; D ambiguous. Trimming took off 6 bases at V and 4 bases at J, with 16 bases between the two ends. Germline V lookup: CDR1 MNHNS, CDR2 SASEGT. CDR3 length: 15 residues. The CDR3 nucleotides are TGTGCCAGCAGACGGAGTTTCGAGAATTACAATGAGCAGTTCTTC. Protein product: CASRRSFENYNEQFF.

In its sample, this clonotype was seen many times. This chain uses TRBV27 with TRBJ1-3; weak D call: TRBD1 (6 bases). V lost 5 bases, J lost 1 base, and 15 bases lay in between. This CDR3 spans 16 amino acids. Per germline, CDR1 MNHEY and CDR2 SMNVEV (reference sequence). CDR3 nucleotides: TGTGCCAGCAGTGGGGGGGGGCGGAGGTCTGGAAACACCATATATTTT. Translating it yields CASSGGGRRSGNTIYF.

This chain links TRBV6-1 with TRBJ1-1; maybe TRBD1 (6 bases). V was clipped by 5 bases and J by 5 bases, with 18 bases between them. Germline-derived CDR1 and CDR2 are MNHNS and SASEGT. The CDR3 has 15 residues. CDR3 nucleotide sequence: TGTGCCAGCAGTAAGATACAGGGAGCAAGGACTGAAGCTTTCTTT. It translates to CASSKIQGARTEAFF.

This clonotype has a handful of counts. The chain links TRBV12-3 or TRBV12-4 to TRBJ1-1; TRBD1 is a possible D gene (6 bases). CDR3 length: 11 residues. V was trimmed by 6 bases and J by 10 bases, leaving 12 bases between them. CDR3 in amino acids: CASRIRGSAFF. The CDR3 coding sequence is TGTGCCAGCAGAATCAGGGGATCAGCTTTCTTT.

In its sample, this clonotype was seen a few times. The chain has TRBV9 and TRBJ1-1; D possibly corresponds to TRBD1 (5 bases). Germline V CDR1 and CDR2: SGDLS, YYNGEE. Trimming left V 0 bases short and J 3 bases short, with 12 bases between. The CDR3 runs to 15 residues. The CDR3 DNA sequence: TGTGCCAGCAGCGTAGACGGGGACCGTTACACTGAAGCTTTCTTT. Translating it yields CASSVDGDRYTEAFF.

This clonotype has a count of ten or more. The genes are TRBV19 and TRBJ1-6; D is uncertain. CDR3 length: 15 amino acids. Germline CDR1 reads LNHDA; CDR2 reads SQIVND (reference sequence). V was pared by 3 bases and J by 9 bases, with 15 bases between. CDR3 region: CASSIEGTWGSPLHF. For the CDR3, the DNA is TGTGCCAGTAGTATTGAGGGAACTTGGGGTTCACCCCTCCACTTT.

This clonotype was seen many times. The chain employs TRBV19 and TRBJ1-4, with TRBD1 as a possible D gene (5 bases). Trimming took off 6 bases at V and 6 bases at J, with 17 bases between the two ends. The CDR3 contains 15 residues. The germline V gene encodes CDR1 LNHDA and CDR2 SQIVND (reference sequence). The CDR3 DNA reads as TGTGCCAGTAGAAAAACCGGGGGATGGGATGAAAAACTGTTTTTT. Residues: CASRKTGGWDEKLFF.

A remark on this clonotype: This could be a read error, since a much larger clone is one nucleotide away. V gene TRBV12-3 or TRBV12-4 combines with J gene TRBJ1-1, with no clear D. V lost 8 bases, J lost 1 base, and 8 bases lay in between. This CDR3 region has 12 residues. As DNA, the CDR3 is TGTGCCAGCGGGGAGAGGAACACTGAAGCTTTCTTT. Residues: CASGERNTEAFF.

This clonotype was detected only a few times. The chain has TRBV9 and TRBJ1-3; D possibly corresponds to TRBD1 (5 bases). CDR1 and CDR2 (germline): SGDLS, YYNGEE. V lost 0 bases to trimming and J lost 0 bases, with 7 bases between them. The CDR3 covers 15 residues. CDR3 sequence reads: CASSVAQASGNTIYF. The CDR3 DNA reads as TGTGCCAGCAGCGTAGCACAGGCCTCTGGAAACACCATATATTTT. The variable domain in full, with the rest retrieved from reference TRBV9 and TRBJ1-3, is DSGVTQTPKHLITATGQRVTLRCSPRSGDLSVYWYQQSLDQGLQFLIQYYNGEERAKGNILERFSAQQFPDLHSELNLSSLELGDSALYFCASSVAQASGNTIYFGEGSWLTVV.

This clonotype came up many times. The chain is built from TRBV12-3 or TRBV12-4 and TRBJ2-3; 8 nucleotides match TRBD1. CDR3 length: 14 amino acids. J lost 6 bases, V lost 3 bases, and 5 bases had no gene match. The CDR3 spells CASSFRQGADTQYF. The CDR3, as DNA: TGTGCCAGCAGTTTCCGGCAGGGGGCTGATACGCAGTATTTT.

This clonotype showed up many times. The chain joins TRBV10-3 to TRBJ2-2; possibly TRBD2 for D (6 bases). The V and J ends lost 3 bases and 1 base respectively, with 12 bases between them. Germline CDR1 is ENHRY and CDR2 is SYGVKD. The CDR3 has 16 residues. This CDR3 is CAISEGGSGNTGELFF. The CDR3 DNA is TGTGCCATCAGTGAAGGTGGTAGCGGGAACACCGGGGAGCTGTTTTTT.

V gene TRBV20-1 combines with J gene TRBJ2-7, with a weak D call TRBD2 (5 bases). The V gene lost 4 bases and the J gene lost 5 bases, with 15 bases spanning the gap. CDR3 length: 13 amino acids. CDR1 is DFQATT and CDR2 is SNEGSKA in the germline V gene (reference sequence). CDR3 loop: CSAKEGGEDEQYF. The DNA of the CDR3 is TGCAGTGCTAAGGAAGGAGGTGAAGACGAGCAGTACTTC.

V is TRBV20-1 and J is TRBJ2-1; D possibly corresponds to TRBD2 (5 bases). Trimming took off 6 bases at V and 0 bases at J, with 18 bases between the two ends. Looked up from germline, CDR1 is DFQATT and CDR2 is SNEGSKA (reference sequence). This CDR3 spans 16 amino acids. This CDR3 is CSAYPLGSPSYNEQFF. The CDR3 bases are TGCAGTGCCTACCCTCTAGGGAGCCCCTCCTACAATGAGCAGTTCTTC.

The V call is TRBV28, the J call TRBJ2-7; TRBD2 agrees at 8 bases. This CDR3 has 17 residues. Germline V lookup: CDR1 MDHEN, CDR2 SYDVKM. The V and J ends lost 1 base and 3 bases, in that order; junction bases with no gene match: 11. The CDR3 DNA follows: TGTGCCAGCAGTTTATTCGGGAGCGGGAGCGGATTCTACGAGCAGTACTTC. This gives the protein CASSLFGSGSGFYEQYF.

At least ten counts were recorded for this clonotype. The V and J genes are TRBV7-2 and TRBJ1-3; D gene unclear. The CDR3 runs 16 residues. Per germline, CDR1 SGHTA and CDR2 FQGNSA. The V gene lost 1 base and the J gene lost 0 bases, with 10 bases spanning the gap. CDR3: CASSLVAVSSGNTIYF. The CDR3 DNA reads TGTGCCAGCAGCTTAGTCGCAGTTAGCTCTGGAAACACCATATATTTT.

The V call is TRBV20-1, the J call TRBJ2-1, with D perhaps TRBD2 (6 bases). The CDR3 consists of 16 residues. Trimming shortened V by 6 bases and J by 9 bases, and 27 bases separated the two germline ends. The germline V gene encodes CDR1 DFQATT and CDR2 SNEGSKA (reference sequence). The CDR3: CSAPGRDPYGGGEQFF. The CDR3 DNA is TGCAGTGCACCCGGGCGGGACCCATATGGGGGTGGTGAGCAGTTCTTC.

In its sample, this clonotype was seen a few times. V gene TRBV7-9 combines with J gene TRBJ2-1; 14 nucleotides line up with TRBD2. Germline V gene lookup returns CDR1 SEHNR and CDR2 FQNEAQ (reference sequence). The CDR3 runs to 18 residues. The junction had 6 bases not matched to a gene; V was cut back by 5 bases and J by 0 bases. CDR3 region: CASSPRLAGGSSYNEQFF. The CDR3 region has the DNA TGTGCCAGCAGCCCAAGACTAGCGGGAGGGAGCTCCTACAATGAGCAGTTCTTC.

In its sample, this clonotype was seen many times. The chain has TRBV25-1 and TRBJ1-2; D unclear. The germline gives CDR1 MGHDK, CDR2 SYGVNS. V dropped 4 bases and J dropped 5 bases, with 8 bases sitting between them. This CDR3 has 12 residues. This CDR3 is CASSATRYGYTF. The DNA of the CDR3 is TGTGCCAGCAGTGCGACACGTTATGGCTACACCTTC.

There are many counts of this clonotype. V is TRBV6-2 or TRBV6-3 and J is TRBJ2-1; D possibly corresponds to TRBD1 (5 bases). V lost 0 bases and J lost 5, with 8 bases in between. Germline V gene lookup returns CDR1 MNHEY and CDR2 SVGEGT. CDR3 length: 14 residues. The CDR3 bases are TGTGCCAGCAGTTACTCGGGGCGTGACAATGAGCAGTTCTTC. Its protein product is CASSYSGRDNEQFF.

This clonotype was counted only a few times. One base away lies a much larger clone, so this may be a sequencing read error. The chain recombines TRBV11-3 with TRBJ2-1; D perhaps matches TRBD1 (5 bases). This CDR3 spans 11 amino acids. The V end lost 11 bases, the J end lost 10 bases, and 15 bases lay between the germline ends. Germline CDR1 and CDR2: SGHNT and YENEEA. Here the CDR3 reads CAGSRGVEQFF. The CDR3, as DNA: TGTGCCGGCTCAAGGGGTGTCGAGCAGTTCTTC.

This clonotype occurred a few times. This sequence joins TRBV3-1 and TRBJ2-4; D not resolved. This CDR3 contains 14 residues. The germline V gene has CDR1 LGHDT and CDR2 YNNKEL (reference sequence). V was shortened by 2 bases and J by 1 base, with 6 bases between the two germline ends. CDR3 amino acids: CASSQPAAKNIQYF. The CDR3 bases are TGTGCCAGCAGCCAACCCGCGGCCAAAAACATTCAGTACTTC. The full variable domain, in which reference TRBV3-1 and TRBJ2-4 provide the parts outside the CDR3, is DTAVSQTPKYLVTQMGNDKSIKCEQNLGHDTMYWYKQDSKKFLKIMFSYNNKELIINETVPNRFSPKSPDKAHLNLHINSLELGDSAVYFCASSQPAAKNIQYFGAGTRLSVL.